This passage covers 17 T cell receptor beta chains from one sample sequenced in a study of T-cell reconstitution after alpha-beta-depleted transplantation in children. Preparation of the TCRbeta library was carried out with unique molecular identifiers. MiXCR, run by TCRdb on the PCR reads, gives a single entry per CDR3 protein. The data show 900,000 or so distinct CDR3 sequences, 16% seen once. The sample in question was PBMCs, mostly from graft donor cells, obtained 360 days after TCRalphabeta/CD19-depleted stem cell transplant. The source of these receptors is a male patient younger than 18 who had a stem cell transplant for acute lymphoblastic leukemia, so the T cells may come from the graft donor.

In nucleotides, the CDR3 is TGTGCCAGCAGTATAGCCATAGGGATGATCACCGGGGAGCTGTTTTTT. This sequence encodes CASSIAIGMITGELFF. The V and J genes are TRBV7-9 and TRBJ2-2; D gene uncertain. There are 16 residues in the CDR3. The germline V gene encodes CDR1 SEHNR and CDR2 FQNEAQ (reference sequence). Trimming shortened V by 6 bases and J by 4 bases, and 18 bases separated the two germline ends.

The chain couples TRBV27 to TRBJ2-1; 11 nucleotides align to TRBD2. The J segment lost 4 bases and the V segment lost 4 bases, leaving 6 bases of the junction unmatched. CDR3 length equals 16 residues. Germline V gives CDR1 MNHEY, CDR2 SMNVEV (reference sequence). CDR3 sequence reads: CASSSTGLAVYNEQFF. In DNA form, the CDR3 reads TGTGCCAGCAGTTCAACGGGACTAGCGGTGTACAATGAGCAGTTCTTC.

This clonotype came up a few times. The chain carries TRBV20-1 and TRBJ1-6, with a tentative D call TRBD1 (6 bases). V lost 5 bases to trimming and J lost 7 bases, with 15 bases between them. The CDR3 extends over 14 amino acids. Germline V CDR1 and CDR2: DFQATT, SNEGSKA (reference sequence). The CDR3 DNA reads TGCAGTGCTGAAGATACAGGGCGGAATTCACCCCTCCACTTT. Translating gives CSAEDTGRNSPLHF.

The chain uses TRBV7-9 and TRBJ1-2; the match to TRBD1 covers 7 bases. Germline CDR1 is SEHNR and CDR2 is FQNEAQ (reference sequence). The ends lost 2 bases at V and 4 bases at J; junction bases unmatched: 7. The CDR3 length is 15 residues. This CDR3 reads CASSLSRGGGYGYTF. The CDR3 DNA follows: TGTGCCAGCAGCTTAAGTCGAGGGGGCGGCTATGGCTACACCTTC.

The rearrangement joins TRBV7-3 to TRBJ2-3, with 7 positions matching TRBD1. The CDR3 loop spans 16 amino acids. Germline CDR1 reads SGHTA; CDR2 reads FQGTGA. Unmatched junction bases numbered 10, after V lost 5 bases and J lost 2 bases. The CDR3 DNA is TGTGCCAGCAGCACATCCTACAGGGGCTCCACAGATACGCAGTATTTT. This gives the protein CASSTSYRGSTDTQYF.

The V and J genes are TRBV3-1 and TRBJ2-1; D unclear. CDR3 length: 16 residues. Trimming stripped 1 base from V and 2 bases from J, with 12 bases between. From germline, CDR1 is LGHDT and CDR2 YNNKEL (reference sequence). The CDR3 spells CASSQGYLPPYNEQFF. The CDR3 DNA follows: TGTGCCAGCAGCCAAGGTTACCTACCCCCCTACAATGAGCAGTTCTTC.

This clonotype was picked up a small number of times. This CDR3 is CASIARTGANVLTF. CDR3 nucleotide sequence: TGTGCCAGCATAGCTCGGACAGGGGCCAACGTCCTGACTTTC. V is TRBV12-3 or TRBV12-4 and J is TRBJ2-6, with D possibly TRBD1 on 5 matching bases. The CDR3 runs 14 residues. The germline V and J ends were trimmed by 7 bases and 4 bases, with 11 bases remaining between them.

This clonotype was seen at least ten times. The chain combines TRBV11-2 with TRBJ2-7, with TRBD2 as a possible D gene (6 bases). In germline, CDR1 is SGHAT, CDR2 FQNNGV. Between the trimmed V and J ends, which lost 5 bases and 2 bases, there was a span of 16 bases. This CDR3 region has 15 residues. Written as DNA, the CDR3 is TGTGCCAGCAGCAAGACCTTTAGCGGAACCTACGAGCAGTACTTC. As protein: CASSKTFSGTYEQYF. The whole variable domain, remainder taken from reference TRBV11-2 and TRBJ2-7, is EAGVAQSPRYKIIEKRQSVAFWCNPISGHATLYWYQQILGQGPKLLIQFQNNGVVDDSQLPKDRFSAERLKGVDSTLKIQPAKLEDSAVYLCASSKTFSGTYEQYFGPGTRLTVT.

This clonotype appeared many times. The chain combines TRBV9 with TRBJ2-7; TRBD1 matches at 7 bases. The germline V gene encodes CDR1 SGDLS and CDR2 YYNGEE. The CDR3 has 15 residues. The junction had 5 bases not matched to a gene; V was cut back by 0 bases and J by 2 bases. In DNA, the CDR3 is TGTGCCAGCAGCGTAGCGTCTGGACAGGCCTACGAGCAGTACTTC. This encodes CASSVASGQAYEQYF.

This clonotype came up a few times. The chain carries TRBV6-1 and TRBJ2-7; 13 bases are shared with TRBD2. The CDR3 runs to 17 residues. CDR1 is MNHNS and CDR2 is SASEGT in the germline V gene. V shed 5 bases and J 2 bases; nucleotides not matched to a gene: 9. The CDR3 DNA sequence: TGTGCCAGCAGTCGGACTAGCGGGAGATCAGTCCCCTACGAGCAGTACTTC. This gives the protein CASSRTSGRSVPYEQYF.

The CDR3 protein is CSAKRGTGELFF. Written as DNA, the CDR3 is TGCAGTGCTAAGCGGGGCACCGGGGAGCTGTTTTTT. The chain has TRBV20-1 and TRBJ2-2, with 7 positions matching TRBD2. Germline CDR1 is DFQATT and CDR2 is SNEGSKA (reference sequence). Germline trimming cut 4 bases from V and 4 bases from J; bases unmatched to any gene: 0. There are 12 residues in the CDR3.

The chain employs TRBV5-1 and TRBJ1-2; 7 nucleotides line up with TRBD1. The CDR3 is 15 amino acids. With V trimmed by 0 bases and J by 5 bases, 7 bases remained unmatched. CDR1 is SGHRS, CDR2 YFSETQ, per germline. CDR3 DNA sequence: TGCGCCAGCAGCTTGGGACAGGGCCGACCGTATGGCTACACCTTC. Protein product: CASSLGQGRPYGYTF.

This clonotype was detected ten times or more. V is TRBV18 and J is TRBJ2-1, with D hard to call. CDR3 length: 15 residues. Germline CDR1 and CDR2: KGHSH and LQKENI. V gave up 6 bases and J gave up 4 bases, with 16 bases separating them. CDR3 in DNA: TGTGCCAGCTCCTCCCCCCCTAACGGGTACAATGAGCAGTTCTTC. It specifies CASSSPPNGYNEQFF.

This clonotype was counted between two and nine times. V and J are TRBV7-9 and TRBJ2-1; 7 bases align to TRBD2. V shed 5 bases, J shed 1 base, and the junction held 11 bases outside the gene matches. The germline V gene encodes CDR1 SEHNR and CDR2 FQNEAQ (reference sequence). The CDR3 loop spans 17 amino acids. CDR3 DNA: TGTGCCAGCAGCGGAGAAAAGCGGGGCGAATCCTACAATGAGCAGTTCTTC. Amino acids: CASSGEKRGESYNEQFF.

The V call is TRBV29-1, the J call TRBJ2-7, with a weak D call TRBD1 (6 bases). Trimming cost V 7 bases and J 7 bases, with 20 bases left between them. This CDR3 contains 13 residues. In germline, CDR1 is SQVTM, CDR2 ANQGSEA. In nucleotides, the CDR3 is TGCAGCGGATGTTATACAGGGTCTAAGGAGCAGTACTTC. It specifies CSGCYTGSKEQYF.

This clonotype was seen a handful of times. The J gene is TRBJ1-4, the V gene TRBV7-2; the match to TRBD1 covers 8 bases. Germline CDR1 reads SGHTA; CDR2 reads FQGNSA. The CDR3 sequence is 15 residues long. The J segment lost 8 bases and the V segment lost 3 bases, leaving 8 bases of the junction unmatched. The CDR3 sequence is CASSFRTGLGEKLFF. CDR3 nucleotides: TGTGCCAGCAGCTTCCGGACAGGGCTGGGGGAAAAACTGTTTTTT.

In this sample, this clonotype turned up a few times. The J gene is TRBJ2-2, the V gene TRBV20-1, with 9 bases fitting TRBD2. After removal of 4 bases from V and 4 bases from J, the junction contained 7 bases not matched to a gene. Per the germline V gene, CDR1 is DFQATT and CDR2 is SNEGSKA (reference sequence). The CDR3 sequence is 15 residues long. CDR3 protein: CSATVAGAGTGELFF. As DNA, the CDR3 is TGCAGTGCTACGGTAGCGGGAGCGGGCACCGGGGAGCTGTTTTTT.